The 29 T cell receptor beta chains given below trace back to one sample, sequenced in a study of sequential checkpoint blockade in melanoma (dated 2019 in TCRdb). Library prep was done by the immunoSEQ multiplex PCR assay. Drawn from immuneACCESS, this table holds only the in-frame rearrangements with V and J called that TCRdb kept. Clones are partly lost; checked studies trace under half to an unresolved V gene and leave the rest unexplained. The sample yields about 11,000 clones; roughly 77% were counted once. The ten largest clonotypes hold roughly 17% of the sample. In light of the paper, this sample's treatment or condition label describes: randomized to nivolumab then ipilimumab (arm A) or the reverse (arm B). Source: CD8+ T cells sorted from blood (inferred from file names), taken from a patient given nivolumab and ipilimumab in sequence. These receptors all stem from a human donor with melanoma.

The chain is built from TRBV7-9 and TRBJ2-7; no clear D. Trimming stripped 5 bases from V and 0 bases from J, with 20 bases between. CDR1 is SEHNR and CDR2 is FQNEAQ in the germline V gene (reference sequence). CDR3 length: 17 amino acids. The CDR3 is CASSPPLRPSLSYEQYF. The CDR3 DNA reads TGTGCCAGCAGCCCCCCCCTGCGGCCTTCCCTCTCCTACGAGCAGTACTTC. Full variable domain (rest looked up from reference TRBV7-9 and TRBJ2-7): DTGVSQNPRHKITKRGQNVTFRCDPISEHNRLYWYRQTLGQGPEFLTYFQNEAQLEKSRLLSDRFSAERPKGSFSTLEIQRTEQGDSAMYLCASSPPLRPSLSYEQYFGPGTRLTVT.

The rearrangement uses TRBV7-8 and TRBJ2-1, with 8 bases aligning to TRBD1. The V gene's germline CDR1 is SGHVS and CDR2 FQNEAQ. This CDR3 comprises 13 residues. V shed 4 bases, J shed 7 bases, and the junction held 3 bases outside the gene matches. The CDR3 sequence: CASSSRQGNEQFF. In DNA, the CDR3 is TGTGCCAGCAGCTCTCGACAGGGGAATGAGCAGTTCTTC.

The V and J genes are TRBV5-4 and TRBJ1-1; 9 positions match TRBD1. The V gene end was trimmed by 4 bases and the J gene end by 2 bases; junction bases not matched to a gene: 6. The CDR3 length is 15 residues. CDR1 and CDR2 from the germline V gene are SGHNT and YYREEE (reference sequence). For the CDR3, the DNA is TGTGCCAGCAGCCGGGACAGGGTGGGTAACACTGAAGCTTTCTTT. It encodes CASSRDRVGNTEAFF.

This chain joins TRBV27 and TRBJ2-7, with 7 positions matching TRBD2. The CDR3 totals 12 residues. Germline V gene lookup returns CDR1 MNHEY and CDR2 SMNVEV (reference sequence). V shed 7 bases and J 7 bases; nucleotides not matched to a gene: 7. The CDR3 here is CASTSWGGEQYF. CDR3 sequence (DNA): TGTGCCAGCACCTCCTGGGGGGGGGAGCAGTACTTC.

J is TRBJ2-7 and V is TRBV4-1; 7 nucleotides match TRBD2. Germline V gene sequence: CDR1 MGHRA, CDR2 YSYEKL. J gave up 2 bases and V 1 base, and 5 bases lay outside the gene matches. The CDR3 is 15 residues long. The CDR3: CASSQGAGTTYEQYF. The CDR3 bases are TGCGCCAGCAGCCAAGGAGCGGGAACTACCTACGAGCAGTACTTC.

This clone came up a few times. Other DNA sequences in this sample translate to the same CDR3. This rearrangement joins TRBV27 to TRBJ1-1, with a possible D match to TRBD1 (6 bases). Germline values: CDR1 MNHEY, CDR2 SMNVEV (reference sequence). This CDR3 comprises 14 residues. The V end was cut by 5 bases, the J end by 4 bases, with 14 bases between. The CDR3 DNA follows: TGTGCCAGCAGTCCACAGGGAACCGGCACTGAAGCTTTCTTT. Protein sequence: CASSPQGTGTEAFF.

This clone appeared a few times. The V and J genes are TRBV5-8 and TRBJ2-1; 7 bases line up with TRBD2. The CDR3 loop spans 16 amino acids. Germline V gene data show CDR1 as SGHTS and CDR2 as YDEGEE. Unmatched junction bases numbered 10, after V lost 5 bases and J lost 2 bases. This CDR3 is CASRPSVAGAYNEQFF. CDR3 DNA sequence: TGTGCCAGCAGACCGTCGGTGGCGGGGGCCTACAATGAGCAGTTCTTC.

The CDR3 nucleotides are TGTGCCAGCAGCGTAGGACCCGTCCGTTGGAGCGAGCAGTACTTC. Its protein product is CASSVGPVRWSEQYF. The chain is built from TRBV9 and TRBJ2-7; no definite D call. The CDR3 runs to 15 residues. The germline CDR1 and CDR2 sequences are SGDLS and YYNGEE. Trimming stripped 0 bases from V and 6 bases from J, with 16 bases between.

This chain joins TRBV6-5 and TRBJ2-3; D is possibly TRBD1 (6 bases). This CDR3 region has 15 residues. Trimming shortened V by 0 bases and J by 2 bases, and 9 bases separated the two germline ends. Germline CDR1 and CDR2: MNHEY and SVGAGI. CDR3: CASSYSVGATDTQYF. The CDR3 region has the DNA TGTGCCAGCAGTTACTCGGTGGGGGCCACAGATACGCAGTATTTT.

J is TRBJ2-7 and V is TRBV4-1; 13 nucleotides match TRBD2. V lost 5 bases and J lost 2; bases outside the gene matches: 3. The germline V gene has CDR1 MGHRA and CDR2 YSYEKL. The CDR3 is 15 amino acids. The CDR3 protein is CASSRLAGGTYEQYF. The CDR3 DNA reads as TGCGCCAGCAGCAGACTAGCGGGGGGAACCTACGAGCAGTACTTC.

The gene calls are TRBV13 and TRBJ2-3, with 7 bases matching TRBD2. From germline, CDR1 is PRHDT and CDR2 FYEKMQ (reference sequence). This CDR3 spans 16 amino acids. Trimming at V came to 1 base and at J to 3 bases, leaving 7 bases not matched to a gene. The CDR3 region is CASSLVGGGGTDTQYF. The CDR3 DNA sequence: TGTGCCAGCAGCTTAGTTGGCGGGGGAGGGACAGATACGCAGTATTTT.

This clone has a handful of counts. The chain couples TRBV5-8 to TRBJ1-5; a weak D match, TRBD1 (6 bases). V was cut by 4 bases and J by 0 bases, with 11 bases left in between. CDR3 length: 15 residues. Germline CDR1 is SGHTS and CDR2 is YDEGEE. CDR3 sequence: CASSHGQYSNQPQHF. For the CDR3, the DNA is TGTGCCAGCAGCCACGGACAGTATAGCAATCAGCCCCAGCATTTT.

This sequence joins TRBV13 and TRBJ2-7, with 7 bases that match TRBD1. J was trimmed by 4 bases and V by 5 bases; bases with no gene match: 5. CDR1 PRHDT and CDR2 FYEKMQ come from the germline V gene (reference sequence). The CDR3 loop spans 13 amino acids. The CDR3 DNA reads as TGTGCCAGCAGCCCAGGGACAGAATACGAGCAGTACTTC. Its protein product is CASSPGTEYEQYF.

This rearrangement joins TRBV5-1 to TRBJ2-6; 7 bases line up with TRBD1. Per germline, CDR1 SGHRS and CDR2 YFSETQ. The V and J ends lost 4 bases and 0 bases, in that order; junction bases with no gene match: 4. This CDR3 spans 16 amino acids. The CDR3 loop is CASSLDRNSGANVLTF. The CDR3 nucleotides read TGCGCCAGCAGCCTGGACAGGAACTCTGGGGCCAACGTCCTGACTTTC.

The chain combines TRBV27 with TRBJ1-2; a weak D match, TRBD1 (5 bases). Deletions cut 6 bases from V and 4 bases from J, with 18 bases between. In germline, CDR1 is MNHEY, CDR2 SMNVEV (reference sequence). This CDR3 is 15 amino acids long. CDR3 coding DNA: TGTGCCAGCAGAACTTCTGACAGCTCGCGCTATGGCTACACCTTC. Translated: CASRTSDSSRYGYTF.

Only one count was recorded for this clone. This sequence joins TRBV5-1 and TRBJ1-1; tentative D call: TRBD1 (5 bases). The germline V gene has CDR1 SGHRS and CDR2 YFSETQ. The CDR3 totals 16 residues. V dropped 1 base and J dropped 4 bases, with 17 bases sitting between them. CDR3 in DNA: TGCGCCAGCAGCTTGAAGGGGCGTGCTGGCGGCACTGAAGCTTTCTTT. It codes for CASSLKGRAGGTEAFF. Together with reference TRBV5-1 and TRBJ1-1, the CDR3 gives the full variable domain: KAGVTQTPRYLIKTRGQQVTLSCSPISGHRSVSWYQQTPGQGLQFLFEYFSETQRNKGNFPGRFSGRQFSNSRSEMNVSTLELGDSALYLCASSLKGRAGGTEAFFGQGTRLTVV.

The gene calls are TRBV6-1 and TRBJ2-3, with 9 bases matching TRBD2. This CDR3 region has 17 residues. The J segment lost 0 bases and the V segment lost 0 bases, leaving 4 bases of the junction unmatched. CDR1 and CDR2 (germline): MNHNS, SASEGT. The CDR3 bases are TGTGCCAGCAGTGAAGCTAGCGGGAGTCCTAGCACAGATACGCAGTATTTT. Residues: CASSEASGSPSTDTQYF.

The CDR3 DNA sequence: TGTGCCAGCATCGGGGGTGATGAGCAGTTCTTC. Amino acid sequence: CASIGGDEQFF. The J gene is TRBJ2-1, the V gene TRBV13, with D tentatively TRBD2 (6 bases). The CDR3 spans 11 residues. Deletions cut 7 bases from V and 8 bases from J, with 9 bases between. Germline lookup yields CDR1 PRHDT and CDR2 FYEKMQ (reference sequence). Full variable domain (missing parts from reference TRBV13 and TRBJ2-1): AAGVIQSPRHLIKEKRETATLKCYPIPRHDTVYWYQQGPGQDPQFLISFYEKMQSDKGSIPDRFSAQQFSDYHSELNMSSLELGDSALYFCASIGGDEQFFGPGTRLTVL.

For this clone: This same CDR3 is encoded by further DNA sequences in the sample. The gene calls are TRBV7-9 and TRBJ2-3; D may be TRBD1 (6 bases). The V and J ends lost 4 bases and 0 bases respectively, with 11 bases between them. CDR1 and CDR2 (germline): SEHNR, FQNEAQ (reference sequence). This CDR3 is built from 15 residues. The CDR3 sequence is CASSSRGISTDTQYF. The CDR3 DNA sequence: TGTGCCAGCAGCTCTAGGGGGATAAGCACAGATACGCAGTATTTT.

V usage is TRBV19 and J usage is TRBJ1-6; D is perhaps TRBD1 (5 bases). Germline CDR1 reads LNHDA; CDR2 reads SQIVND (reference sequence). V was pared by 5 bases and J by 8 bases, with 19 bases between. The CDR3 has 16 amino acids. The CDR3 region has the DNA TGTGCCAGTAGTGTGGAACAGGCCCCCGGTGATTCACCCCTCCACTTT. Translation: CASSVEQAPGDSPLHF.

This sequence joins TRBV9 and TRBJ1-1; the match to TRBD1 covers 7 bases. The V gene end was trimmed by 1 base and the J gene end by 1 base; junction bases not matched to a gene: 10. The CDR3 contains 17 residues. Germline V CDR1 and CDR2: SGDLS, YYNGEE. CDR3 region: CASSVTGRAGGNTEAFF. CDR3 sequence (DNA): TGTGCCAGCAGCGTAACTGGTCGGGCAGGGGGGAACACTGAAGCTTTCTTT. The whole variable domain, remainder taken from reference TRBV9 and TRBJ1-1, is DSGVTQTPKHLITATGQRVTLRCSPRSGDLSVYWYQQSLDQGLQFLIQYYNGEERAKGNILERFSAQQFPDLHSELNLSSLELGDSALYFCASSVTGRAGGNTEAFFGQGTRLTVV.

V gene TRBV7-9 combines with J gene TRBJ2-5, with D possibly being TRBD2 (6 bases). The CDR3 totals 16 residues. V was clipped by 5 bases and J by 2 bases, with 18 bases between them. The germline CDR1 and CDR2 sequences are SEHNR and FQNEAQ (reference sequence). This CDR3 reads CASSPLLGGEQETQYF. As DNA, the CDR3 is TGTGCCAGCAGCCCTCTTCTAGGCGGGGAGCAAGAGACCCAGTACTTC.

The count of this clone is one. The rearrangement joins TRBV5-4 to TRBJ1-6; the match to TRBD1 covers 7 bases. Germline assignment: CDR1 SGHNT and CDR2 YYREEE (reference sequence). The CDR3 has 15 residues. V lost 0 bases and J lost 7; bases outside the gene matches: 4. CDR3 DNA: TGTGCCAGCAGCTTGGGGACAGGATTAAATTCACCCCTCCACTTT. Protein sequence: CASSLGTGLNSPLHF.

This sequence joins TRBV5-4 and TRBJ1-2; 7 bases agree with TRBD1. The junction had 3 bases not matched to a gene; V was cut back by 1 base and J by 6 bases. Germline V gene lookup returns CDR1 SGHNT and CDR2 YYREEE (reference sequence). The CDR3 runs to 13 residues. CDR3 sequence (DNA): TGTGCCAGCAGCTTGCGAGACAGGGATGGCTACACCTTC. Its translation: CASSLRDRDGYTF.

This chain links TRBV7-9 with TRBJ1-2; D is unclear. Germline-derived CDR1 and CDR2 are SEHNR and FQNEAQ (reference sequence). The CDR3 contains 13 residues. The V gene lost 0 bases and the J gene lost 5 bases, with 7 bases spanning the gap. Here the CDR3 DNA reads TGTGCCAGCAGCTTAGCTTCCGGGTATGGCTACACCTTC. Its protein is CASSLASGYGYTF.

The chain joins TRBV2 to TRBJ1-2; 8 bases fit TRBD1. The germline V gene encodes CDR1 SNHLY and CDR2 FYNNEI. This CDR3 is built from 14 residues. Trimming took 4 bases from V and 6 from J; bases not matched to a gene: 7. CDR3 region: CASSAGQVQDGYTF. CDR3 coding DNA: TGTGCCAGCAGTGCGGGACAGGTCCAGGATGGCTACACCTTC. Full variable domain (remainder filled in from reference TRBV2 and TRBJ1-2): EPEVTQTPSHQVTQMGQEVILRCVPISNHLYFYWYRQILGQKVEFLVSFYNNEISEKSEIFDDQFSVERPDGSNFTLKIRSTKLEDSAMYFCASSAGQVQDGYTFGSGTRLTVV.

The V and J genes are TRBV28 and TRBJ2-7; 8 nucleotides align to TRBD2. The germline V gene encodes CDR1 MDHEN and CDR2 SYDVKM. This CDR3 comprises 14 residues. V dropped 5 bases and J dropped 5; count of bases not matched to a gene: 8. CDR3 in amino acids: CASSIGRAPHEQYF. The CDR3 DNA reads as TGTGCCAGCAGTATCGGGAGGGCACCCCACGAGCAGTACTTC. Variable domain in full (rest from reference TRBV28 and TRBJ2-7): DVKVTQSSRYLVKRTGEKVFLECVQDMDHENMFWYRQDPGLGLRLIYFSYDVKMKEKGDIPEGYSVSREKKERFSLILESASTNQTSMYLCASSIGRAPHEQYFGPGTRLTVT.

CDR3 amino acids: CASSPPWRTGDDLYF. DNA for the CDR3: TGTGCCAGCTCACCACCTTGGAGGACAGGGGACGACTTGTACTTC. The J gene is TRBJ2-7, the V gene TRBV18, with 9 bases that match TRBD1. The CDR3 extends over 15 amino acids. Germline assignment: CDR1 KGHSH and CDR2 LQKENI. The trim removed 0 bases at V and 12 bases at J, leaving 12 bases unmatched.

The J gene is TRBJ2-7, the V gene TRBV7-2, with D possibly being TRBD2 (5 bases). Trimming removed 0 bases from V and 4 bases from J, with 7 bases in between. Looked up from germline, CDR1 is SGHTA and CDR2 is FQGNSA. The CDR3 covers 13 residues. The CDR3 loop is CASSLAGEYEQYF. As DNA, the CDR3 is TGTGCCAGCAGCTTAGCGGGAGAATACGAGCAGTACTTC.